This T cell receptor beta chain was sequenced for a study of T cell changes during pregnancy in multiple sclerosis. The CDR3 has 16 amino acids. Unmatched junction bases numbered 7, after V lost 3 bases and J lost 6 bases. Germline assignment: CDR1 SEHNR and CDR2 FQNEAQ (reference sequence). This clone occurred a few times. The assay was immunoSEQ multiplex PCR, and TCRdb's table has in-frame clones only and misses some. The sample includes some 96,000 clones, about 90% of them seen just once. The chain recombines TRBV7-9 with TRBJ1-6; the match to TRBD1 covers 8 bases. The sequence was obtained from a female donor with multiple sclerosis, enrolled in a pregnancy study. Sequenced material: peripheral blood, taken after pregnancy. CDR3 in DNA: TGTGCCAGCAGCTTCAGACAGGGGCCCTTTAATTCACCCCTCCACTTT. Translating gives CASSFRQGPFNSPLHF.